The following is a T cell receptor (beta chain) sequence with its context. Its binding antigen is unknown. Nothing much larger sits one base from this clone, and base qualities are not available. These data are taken from a study of blood T cell repertoires in COVID-19 (dated by TCRdb to about 2020). For context, the study as a whole: Samples covering the acute and convalescent phases of COVID-19 were provided by collaborators in the United States, Italy and Spain. The prospective study material was composed of cDNA or gDNA derived from T cells, B-cell-depleted T cells, or PBMCs. Subjects who had been exposed to COVID-19, were actively infected with it, or had recovered from it provided the deeply sampled blood TCRbeta repertoires that made up the dataset. A freely available public database, intended as a resource for researchers studying the immune response to SARS-CoV-2, is where the repertoires were released. Samples came from the ongoing ImmuneRACE study (first 160 participants) plus 1,254 subjects from 6 global collaborators. Nearly every sample came with metadata listing a de-identified subject ID, COVID-19 status, age in years and sex. HLA class I and class II types, where available, came from metadata supplied by the sample provider rather than from assay-based typing. Overall results and qualifications from the work: How much clinical and demographic metadata was included differed by source and by participant, and the metadata was provided uncurated.

Each collaborating institution followed its own protocols to collect whole blood in K2EDTA tubes. Collaborator samples were shipped for TCRbeta analysis as frozen whole blood, isolated PBMCs, or DNA extracted from either sample type. TCRbeta CDR3 regions were amplified from genomic DNA by means of the immunoSEQ Assay, a bias-controlled multiplex PCR. On the authors' methods: The number of nucleated cells in each sample was estimated by amplification of reference gene primers within the assay. Sequence reads were collapsed and filtered to measure the absolute abundance of every unique TCRbeta CDR3 rearrangement. For each sample, productive Simpson clonality was calculated as the square root of Simpson's diversity index over productive rearrangements. This is the immuneACCESS table as TCRdb keeps it, with only in-frame sequences that have V and J called. A part of the clones is gone; compared with another copy, unresolved V genes explain less than half, and the rest is unexplained. The D gene and trimming were derived from the DNA, and the V and J assignments and clone size from that table. The sample contains some 160,000 clones, roughly 90% of them found a single time. Jointly, the top ten make up approximately 2% of the sample.

The source is a young man with acute or convalescent COVID-19. The sample comprised peripheral blood.

The CDR3 region has the sequence CASSAGQGYNSPLHF. The DNA sequence follows: TGCGCCAGCAGTGCTGGACAGGGCTATAATTCACCCCTCCACTTT. The V gene is TRBV5-1 and the J gene is TRBJ1-6, with 8 central nucleotides matching TRBD1. The germline V gene specifies SGHRS as CDR1 and YFSETQ as CDR2. The junction shows trimming of 5 bases on V and 3 bases on J, and the gene matches do not reach 4 bases of it. The CDR3 contains 15 residues, cysteine and phenylalanine counted. CDR3 DNA only is kept here, 45 bases in frame from base 1.